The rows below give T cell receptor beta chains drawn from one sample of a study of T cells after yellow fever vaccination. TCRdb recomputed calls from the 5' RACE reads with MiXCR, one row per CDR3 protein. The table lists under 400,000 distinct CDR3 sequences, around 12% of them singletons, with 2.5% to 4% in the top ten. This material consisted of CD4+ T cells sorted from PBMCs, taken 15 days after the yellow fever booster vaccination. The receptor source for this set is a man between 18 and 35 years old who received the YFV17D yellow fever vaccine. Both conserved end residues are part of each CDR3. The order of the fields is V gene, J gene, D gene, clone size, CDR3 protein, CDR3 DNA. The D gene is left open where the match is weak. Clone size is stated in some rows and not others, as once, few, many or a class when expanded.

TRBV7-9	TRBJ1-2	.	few	CASSLGQYQLYGYTF	TGTGCCAGCAGCTTAGGGCAGTATCAGCTCTATGGCTACACCTTC
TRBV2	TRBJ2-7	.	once	CASCEQRREYEQYF	TGTGCCAGCTGTGAGCAACGGCGGGAATACGAGCAGTACTTC
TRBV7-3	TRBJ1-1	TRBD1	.	CASSEQGGITEAFF	TGTGCCAGCAGCGAACAGGGGGGGATAACTGAAGCTTTCTTT
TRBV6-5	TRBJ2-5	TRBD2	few	CASSSGGRGVETQYF	TGTGCCAGCAGTTCGGGAGGGAGGGGAGTGGAGACCCAGTACTTC
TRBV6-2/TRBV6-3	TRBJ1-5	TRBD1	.	CASSYLKAGTGLHQPQHF	TGTGCCAGCAGTTACCTAAAAGCCGGGACAGGGCTACATCAGCCCCAGCATTTT
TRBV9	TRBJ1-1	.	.	CAANTEAFF	TGTGCGGCTAACACTGAAGCTTTCTTT
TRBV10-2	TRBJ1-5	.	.	CASRDSVRQPQHF	TGCGCCAGCAGGGACAGCGTTCGGCAGCCCCAGCATTTT
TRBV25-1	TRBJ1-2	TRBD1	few	CASSEFDRAGIGYGYTF	TGTGCCAGCAGTGAATTCGACAGGGCCGGGATTGGCTATGGCTACACCTTC
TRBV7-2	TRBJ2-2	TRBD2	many	CASSPGRVETGELFF	TGTGCCAGCAGCCCCGGGAGGGTAGAGACCGGGGAGCTGTTTTTT
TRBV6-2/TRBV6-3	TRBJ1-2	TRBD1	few	CASSYDRAFGYTF	TGTGCCAGCAGTTATGACAGGGCTTTCGGCTACACCTTC
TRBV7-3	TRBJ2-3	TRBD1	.	CASSFAGTGIGTDTQYF	TGTGCCAGCAGTTTCGCCGGGACAGGGATCGGGACAGATACGCAGTATTTT
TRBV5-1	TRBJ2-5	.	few	CASSRDGSGETQYF	TGCGCCAGCAGTCGGGACGGCTCCGGGGAGACCCAGTACTTC
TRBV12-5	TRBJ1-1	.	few	CASGLGDHTEAFF	TGTGCTAGTGGTCTCGGAGACCACACTGAAGCTTTCTTT
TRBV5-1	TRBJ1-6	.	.	CASSRGQSYNSPLHF	TGCGCCAGCAGCCGCGGACAGTCCTATAATTCACCCCTCCACTTT
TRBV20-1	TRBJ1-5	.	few	CSANGGGDQPQHF	TGCAGTGCTAACGGAGGGGGAGATCAGCCCCAGCATTTT
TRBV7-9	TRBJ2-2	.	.	CASSFKGGNTGELFF	TGTGCCAGCAGCTTCAAAGGGGGGAACACCGGGGAGCTGTTTTTT
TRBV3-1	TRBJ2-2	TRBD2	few	CASSQDLAVGTGELFF	TGTGCCAGCAGCCAAGATCTAGCGGTGGGCACCGGGGAGCTGTTTTTT
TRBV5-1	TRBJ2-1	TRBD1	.	CASSWGPGGEQFF	TGCGCCAGCAGCTGGGGCCCAGGGGGTGAGCAGTTCTTC
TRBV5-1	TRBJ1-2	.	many	CASSPQYGYTF	TGCGCCAGCAGCCCCCAGTATGGCTACACCTTC
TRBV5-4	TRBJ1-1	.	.	CASSLYPPTGNTEAFF	TGTGCCAGCAGCTTGTACCCACCCACGGGGAACACTGAAGCTTTCTTT
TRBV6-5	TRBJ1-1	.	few	CASSYSQGSTEAFF	TGTGCCAGCAGTTACTCTCAGGGGAGCACTGAAGCTTTCTTT
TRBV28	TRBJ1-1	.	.	CASSFGPADGKAFF	TGTGCCAGCAGTTTCGGACCAGCGGACGGGAAAGCTTTCTTT
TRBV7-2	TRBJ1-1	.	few	CASSPSGPGVTEAFF	TGTGCCAGCAGCCCCTCGGGCCCGGGGGTCACTGAAGCTTTCTTT
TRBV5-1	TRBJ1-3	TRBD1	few	CASSIDRGSSGNTIYF	TGCGCCAGCAGCATTGACAGGGGGAGCTCTGGAAACACCATATATTTT
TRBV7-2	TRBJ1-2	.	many	CASSFDSNYGYTF	TGTGCCAGCAGCTTCGACAGTAACTATGGCTACACCTTC
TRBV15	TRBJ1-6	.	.	CATSRDPLRALHF	TGTGCCACCAGCAGGGACCCCCTTAGAGCCCTCCACTTT
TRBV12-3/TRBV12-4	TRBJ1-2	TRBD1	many	CASSLGTGISGYTF	TGTGCCAGCAGTTTGGGGACAGGGATCTCCGGCTACACCTTC
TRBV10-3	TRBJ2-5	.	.	CAITGDAQRQETQYF	TGTGCCATCACCGGGGACGCCCAACGCCAAGAGACCCAGTACTTC
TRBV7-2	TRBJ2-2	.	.	CASSLTGMPTGELFF	TGTGCCAGCAGCTTAACAGGGATGCCCACCGGGGAGCTGTTTTTT
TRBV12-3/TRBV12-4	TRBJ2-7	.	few	CASSSEGEQYF	TGTGCCAGCAGTTCCGAGGGCGAGCAGTACTTC
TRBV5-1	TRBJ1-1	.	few	CASSLRPENTEAFF	TGCGCCAGCAGTCTGCGGCCCGAGAACACTGAAGCTTTCTTT
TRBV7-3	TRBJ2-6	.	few	CASSSQLSGANVLTF	TGTGCCAGCAGCTCACAGCTCTCTGGGGCCAACGTCCTGACTTTC
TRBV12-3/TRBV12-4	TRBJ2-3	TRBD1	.	CASSARQGADTQYF	TGTGCCAGCAGTGCAAGACAGGGGGCAGATACGCAGTATTTT
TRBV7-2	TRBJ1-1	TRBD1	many	CASSRDRGGGAFF	TGTGCCAGCAGCCGGGACAGGGGCGGAGGGGCTTTCTTT
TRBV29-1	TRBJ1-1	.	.	CSAPTVLNTEAFF	TGCAGCGCACCGACAGTATTGAACACTGAAGCTTTCTTT
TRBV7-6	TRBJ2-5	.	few	CASSHGAQETQYF	TGTGCCAGCAGCCATGGGGCCCAAGAGACCCAGTACTTC
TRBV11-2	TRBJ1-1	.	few	CASSSTGTDLEAFF	TGTGCCAGCAGTTCGACCGGGACGGACCTTGAAGCTTTCTTT
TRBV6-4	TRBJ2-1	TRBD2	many	CASSRLAGPYNEQFF	TGTGCCAGCAGTCGGCTAGCGGGGCCGTACAATGAGCAGTTCTTC
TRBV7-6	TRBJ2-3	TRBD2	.	CASSRLGGLTTDTQYF	TGTGCCAGCAGCCGCCTCGGGGGACTAACCACAGATACGCAGTATTTT
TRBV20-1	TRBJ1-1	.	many	CSARFGSGPTEAFF	TGCAGTGCTAGATTCGGGTCAGGGCCCACTGAAGCTTTCTTT
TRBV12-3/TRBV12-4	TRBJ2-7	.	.	CASSFTGDPRAEQYF	TGTGCCAGCAGTTTCACCGGGGACCCCCGGGCCGAGCAGTACTTC
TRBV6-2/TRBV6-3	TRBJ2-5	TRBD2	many	CASSRRLAGVETQYF	TGTGCCAGCAGCCGCCGACTAGCGGGGGTGGAGACCCAGTACTTC
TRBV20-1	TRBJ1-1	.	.	CSVGWTEAFF	TGCAGTGTTGGTTGGACTGAAGCTTTCTTT
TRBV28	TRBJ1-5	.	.	CASSIKNQPQHF	TGTGCCAGCAGCATTAAGAATCAGCCCCAGCATTTT
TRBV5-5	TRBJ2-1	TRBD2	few	CASSPREAGHPSYNEQFF	TGTGCCAGCAGCCCCCGCGAAGCGGGGCACCCTTCCTACAATGAGCAGTTCTTC
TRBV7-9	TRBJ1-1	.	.	CASRLGGDREAFF	TGTGCCAGCAGGCTAGGGGGGGATCGTGAAGCTTTCTTT
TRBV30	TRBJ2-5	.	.	CAWSVQISEIQYF	TGTGCCTGGAGTGTACAGATTTCAGAGATCCAGTACTTC
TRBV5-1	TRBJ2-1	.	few	CASSAQGSLYNEQFF	TGCGCCAGCAGCGCACAGGGATCCCTTTACAATGAGCAGTTCTTC